This T cell receptor (beta chain) was recorded in a study of shared clonotypes between healthy human individuals. Trimming stripped 6 bases from V and 0 bases from J, with 24 bases between. Germline V CDR1 and CDR2: LNHDA, SQIVND (reference sequence). The CDR3 length is 18 residues. The sample holds one count of this clone. The data were produced by immunoSEQ multiplex PCR, yet TCRdb's version contains in-frame clones alone and is incomplete. This sample yields 490,000 or so clones, of which over 65% are seen a single time; roughly 13% belongs to the top ten. Free of recent acute infections or vaccinations, the donors were healthy HIV-negative adults. Each unsorted sample relied on roughly 90 million PBMCs as its source of genomic DNA.

Sequencing was performed on PBMCs. This chain joins TRBV19 and TRBJ2-7; D may be TRBD2 (6 bases). The source of this sequence is a middle-aged woman in good health. Some clones in this sample may be carry-over from other donors' samples. CDR3 protein: CASRKGPPRDSNSYEQYF. CDR3 coding DNA: TGTGCCAGTAGAAAAGGGCCCCCACGGGACTCAAACTCCTACGAGCAGTACTTC.